Presented here are 19 T cell receptor beta chains from one specimen sequenced in a study of naive and memory T cell subsets. Two oligonucleotides, mixed equimolar, formed the beta constant-region primer covering TRBC1 and TRBC2. Each CDR3 protein is one row after TCRdb ran MiXCR on the UMI-ligation and nested PCR reads. The sample lists around 160,000 distinct CDR3 sequences, approximately 15% seen once, with 0.14% in the top ten. Source material: naive CD4+ T cells from blood. Receptors originate from a human donor in good health.

This chain links TRBV24-1 with TRBJ1-2, with D perhaps TRBD1 (6 bases). V was cut by 4 bases and J by 4 bases, with 12 bases left in between. Germline-derived CDR1 and CDR2 are KGHDR and SFDVKD. This CDR3 is 14 amino acids long. The DNA of the CDR3 is TGTGCCACCAGTGAGTCCACAGGGCTCTATGGCTACACCTTC. Translating it yields CATSESTGLYGYTF.

This clonotype showed up just a few times. The V call is TRBV12-3 or TRBV12-4, the J call TRBJ1-1; D is possibly TRBD1 (5 bases). The CDR3 sequence is 15 residues long. V was cut by 2 bases and J by 5 bases, with 15 bases left in between. The CDR3, as DNA: TGTGCCAGCAGTTTACAGGGTACCATTTCAACTGAAGCTTTCTTT. Translated, it gives CASSLQGTISTEAFF.

The chain combines TRBV5-1 with TRBJ1-3; D possibly corresponds to TRBD1 (5 bases). Trimming stripped 4 bases from V and 4 bases from J, with 15 bases between. The CDR3 covers 15 residues. CDR1 SGHRS and CDR2 YFSETQ come from the germline V gene. The CDR3 here is CASSQGAPEGNTIYF. CDR3 DNA sequence: TGCGCCAGCAGCCAAGGGGCTCCGGAGGGAAACACCATATATTTT.

This clonotype came up a few times. This sequence joins TRBV29-1 and TRBJ2-7, with 7 bases that match TRBD1. The J segment lost 3 bases and the V segment lost 7 bases, leaving 12 bases of the junction unmatched. CDR1 SQVTM and CDR2 ANQGSEA come from the germline V gene. This CDR3 spans 14 amino acids. The CDR3 spells CSGGQCRELYEQYF. In DNA, the CDR3 is TGCAGCGGGGGACAGTGCCGGGAACTCTACGAGCAGTACTTC.

This clonotype was counted a few times. CDR3 in amino acids: CSARESSYNEQFF. The CDR3 coding sequence is TGCAGTGCTAGAGAGTCCTCCTACAATGAGCAGTTCTTC. The chain carries TRBV20-1 and TRBJ2-1; D is ambiguous. The V end was cut by 0 bases, the J end by 0 bases, with 3 bases between. Germline V lookup: CDR1 DFQATT, CDR2 SNEGSKA (reference sequence). The CDR3 has 13 amino acids.

The chain links TRBV6-5 to TRBJ2-1; 7 positions match TRBD2. Looked up from germline, CDR1 is MNHEY and CDR2 is SVGAGI. Unmatched junction bases numbered 5, after V lost 6 bases and J lost 3 bases. There are 14 residues in the CDR3. Here the CDR3 reads CASRSGGCYNEQFF. CDR3 nucleotide sequence: TGTGCCAGCAGATCGGGAGGTTGCTACAATGAGCAGTTCTTC.

V usage is TRBV18 and J usage is TRBJ2-1; 8 positions agree with TRBD2. Germline CDR1 and CDR2: KGHSH and LQKENI. This CDR3 contains 16 residues. The V gene end was trimmed by 3 bases and the J gene end by 2 bases; junction bases not matched to a gene: 6. The CDR3 bases are TGTGCCAGCTCACCCGATAGCGGGAACGCCTACAATGAGCAGTTCTTC. It yields the protein CASSPDSGNAYNEQFF.

The gene calls are TRBV28 and TRBJ1-3, with D hard to call. CDR1 is MDHEN and CDR2 is SYDVKM in the germline V gene. V lost 3 bases and J lost 0, with 9 bases in between. The CDR3 covers 15 residues. This CDR3 is CASSFPRSSGNTIYF. CDR3 nucleotides: TGTGCCAGCAGTTTCCCCAGGAGCTCTGGAAACACCATATATTTT.

This clonotype was seen only a few times. The V call is TRBV5-5, the J call TRBJ1-2, with a weak D call TRBD1 (5 bases). The CDR3 extends over 13 amino acids. Germline-derived CDR1 and CDR2 are SGHKS and YYEKEE (reference sequence). V lost 4 bases, J lost 8 bases, and 15 bases lay in between. CDR3 DNA: TGTGCCAGCAGCGAGGGACGGATTTTGGGCTACACCTTC. It specifies CASSEGRILGYTF.

The table lists this clonotype with a few counts. The chain is built from TRBV24-1 and TRBJ2-7, with 8 bases fitting TRBD2. The CDR3 is made up of 13 amino acids. In germline, CDR1 is KGHDR, CDR2 SFDVKD. J gave up 0 bases and V 6 bases, and 0 bases lay outside the gene matches. The CDR3 DNA sequence: TGTGCCACCAGTAGCGGGAGCTCCTACGAGCAGTACTTC. Its translation is CATSSGSSYEQYF.

This clonotype was seen only a few times. For the CDR3, the DNA is TGTGCCATCAGTCCGGGACAGGGGTTTTTTGGCTACACCTTC. Its translation: CAISPGQGFFGYTF. The gene calls are TRBV10-3 and TRBJ1-2; TRBD1 aligns across 10 bases. This CDR3 contains 14 residues. The V and J ends lost 5 bases and 7 bases, in that order; junction bases with no gene match: 7. Looked up from germline, CDR1 is ENHRY and CDR2 is SYGVKD.

The chain links TRBV7-6 to TRBJ2-3; TRBD2 matches at 14 bases. Germline V gene data show CDR1 as SGHVS and CDR2 as FNYEAQ. The CDR3 runs 16 residues. V was clipped by 5 bases and J by 4 bases; unmatched bases: 5. CDR3 DNA sequence: TGTGCCAGCAGCCCACCGGGACTAGCGGGAGCAGATACGCAGTATTTT. It specifies CASSPPGLAGADTQYF.

The gene calls are TRBV7-6 and TRBJ2-3; D tentatively fits TRBD1 or TRBD2 (6 bases each). CDR1 and CDR2 (germline): SGHVS, FNYEAQ. The V end lost 5 bases, the J end lost 5 bases, and 20 bases lay between the germline ends. CDR3 length equals 16 residues. The CDR3 DNA reads as TGTGCCAGCAGCCTACGGGGGACACCAGGGGTAGATACGCAGTATTTT. Protein product: CASSLRGTPGVDTQYF.

The CDR3 sequence: CASSSRVSGANVLTF. Written as DNA, the CDR3 is TGTGCCAGCAGCAGCAGGGTCTCTGGGGCCAACGTCCTGACTTTC. The chain is built from TRBV5-4 and TRBJ2-6; D perhaps matches TRBD1 (5 bases). CDR3 length: 15 amino acids. V shed 4 bases and J shed 0 bases, with 8 bases lying between them. CDR1 is SGHNT, CDR2 YYREEE, per germline (reference sequence). Supplemented by reference TRBV5-4 and TRBJ2-6, the full variable domain reads ETGVTQSPTHLIKTRGQQVTLRCSSQSGHNTVSWYQQALGQGPQFIFQYYREEENGRGNFPPRFSGLQFPNYSSELNVNALELDDSALYLCASSSRVSGANVLTFGAGSRLTVL.

This clonotype was seen only a few times. The chain carries TRBV10-3 and TRBJ2-3; 10 bases map to TRBD2. This CDR3 spans 12 amino acids. V dropped 2 bases and J dropped 13; count of bases not matched to a gene: 3. CDR1 and CDR2 (germline): ENHRY, SYGVKD. Written as DNA, the CDR3 is TGTGCCATCAGTGAGGGGACTAGCGTGGAGTATTTT. It specifies CAISEGTSVEYF.

This clonotype showed up just a few times. The chain joins TRBV7-7 to TRBJ2-2; 13 bases are a match to TRBD2. The V and J ends lost 5 bases and 7 bases, in that order; junction bases with no gene match: 7. Per germline, CDR1 SSHAT and CDR2 FNYEAQ (reference sequence). CDR3 length: 16 residues. CDR3: CASSARTSGSGGELFF. CDR3 sequence (DNA): TGTGCCAGCAGCGCACGGACTAGCGGGAGTGGCGGGGAGCTGTTTTTT.

This clonotype was seen ten or more times. V is TRBV2 and J is TRBJ2-1, with 10 bases aligning to TRBD2. Germline values: CDR1 SNHLY, CDR2 FYNNEI. The CDR3 runs 14 residues. J gave up 8 bases and V 6 bases, and 7 bases lay outside the gene matches. In DNA form, the CDR3 reads TGTGCCAGCAGGCCGGGACTAGCGATCGATGAGCAGTTCTTC. As protein: CASRPGLAIDEQFF.

The genes are TRBV11-1 and TRBJ2-3, with D maybe TRBD1 (5 bases). Trimming left V 5 bases short and J 2 bases short, with 14 bases between. This CDR3 contains 15 residues. The germline CDR1 and CDR2 sequences are SGHAT and FQDESV (reference sequence). Here the CDR3 reads CASSRRAAVTDTQYF. The CDR3 region has the DNA TGTGCCAGCAGCCGCAGGGCCGCGGTCACAGATACGCAGTATTTT.

The V and J genes are TRBV15 and TRBJ2-5; D tentatively reads TRBD1 or TRBD2 (5 bases each). Germline V gene lookup returns CDR1 LNHNV and CDR2 YYDKDF (reference sequence). V lost 1 base and J 4 bases, leaving 10 bases between the germline ends. CDR3 length: 14 amino acids. CDR3 nucleotide sequence: TGTGCCACCAGCAGAGCTTCCGGGGCAGAGACCCAGTACTTC. Translated: CATSRASGAETQYF.